This entry is about one TCR beta chain. This specimen comes from a study of CD8 T cells in Susac syndrome. With random hexamers, reverse transcription was performed on about 0.45 to 1 ug of RNA. The method of amplification for TCR beta CDR3 was immunoSEQ multiplex PCR, covering 54 Vbeta and 13 Jbeta. TCRdb used MiXCR to reprocess the immunoSEQ multiplex PCR reads, holding one entry per CDR3 protein. The profile shows roughly 160,000 distinct CDR3 sequences, approximately 96% of them singletons. V was trimmed by 4 bases and J by 7 bases, leaving 14 bases between them. The CDR3 has 14 residues. In germline, CDR1 is SGHRS, CDR2 YFSETQ. Matched for age and sex, the controls were healthy donors. TEMRA cells were enriched by FACS, and CD4+ and CD8+ T cells were negatively isolated.

The source material was CD4+ T cells from PBMCs. The V gene is TRBV5-1, the J gene TRBJ1-4, with D possibly matching TRBD1 (5 bases). The sequence was collected from a human donor in good health. DNA of the CDR3: TGCGCCAGCAGCACATCAGGGAGTGCTGAAAAACTGTTTTTT. This encodes CASSTSGSAEKLFF.